Listed below are T cell receptor beta chains from one sample, sequenced in a study of cytomegalovirus exposure and HLA in healthy donors. The assay was immunoSEQ multiplex PCR, and TCRdb's table has in-frame clones only and misses some. Of about 130,000 clones in the sample, about 81% were seen once. Input material: PBMCs. These TCRs come from a young woman in good health and CMV-seronegative. Each CDR3 is given with its conserved first and last residue. Each record gives: CDR3 protein, CDR3 DNA, J gene, clone size, V gene, D gene. D genes are given only for firm matches. Clone size appears in some rows only: once, few, many, or a class for an expanded clone.

CDR3: CARSLELGKARALFTGELFF; DNA: TGTGCCAGAAGCTTGGAGCTGGGCAAGGCCAGGGCCCTTTTCACCGGGGAGCTGTTTTTT; J: TRBJ2-2; size: NA; V: TRBV5-3; D: NA
CDR3: CASSFPWGAGEQETQYF; DNA: TGCGCCAGCAGCTTCCCCTGGGGCGCGGGAGAGCAAGAGACCCAGTACTTC; J: TRBJ2-5; size: NA; V: TRBV5-1; D: TRBD2
CDR3: CATSRGQGTDTQYF; DNA: TGTGCCACCAGCAGAGGCCAGGGCACAGATACGCAGTATTTT; J: TRBJ2-3; size: NA; V: TRBV15; D: NA
CDR3: CSVVFGSAGDQPQHF; DNA: TGCAGCGTTGTGTTCGGGTCAGCGGGAGATCAGCCCCAGCATTTT; J: TRBJ1-5; size: NA; V: TRBV29-1; D: NA
CDR3: CASSYYAVGGGNEQFF; DNA: TGTGCCAGCAGTTACTACGCAGTCGGGGGGGGCAATGAGCAGTTCTTC; J: TRBJ2-1; size: NA; V: TRBV6-5; D: TRBD2
CDR3: CASSQGGRGQGGGQPQHF; DNA: TGCGCCAGCAGCCAAGGTGGGAGGGGACAGGGTGGTGGTCAGCCCCAGCATTTT; J: TRBJ1-5; size: NA; V: TRBV4-1; D: TRBD1
CDR3: CASSQPTGKDTQYF; DNA: TGCGCCAGCAGCCAGCCTACAGGGAAAGATACGCAGTATTTT; J: TRBJ2-3; size: NA; V: TRBV4-1; D: NA
CDR3: CSVIGGVSGNTIYF; DNA: TGCAGCGTTATCGGGGGGGTCTCTGGAAACACCATATATTTT; J: TRBJ1-3; size: NA; V: TRBV29-1; D: NA
CDR3: CATSREDRGNTIYF; DNA: TGTGCCACCAGCAGAGAAGACAGGGGAAACACCATATATTTT; J: TRBJ1-3; size: NA; V: TRBV15; D: NA
CDR3: CASTNMGALNTEAFF; DNA: TGTGCCAGCACGAACATGGGGGCCCTGAACACTGAAGCTTTCTTT; J: TRBJ1-1; size: NA; V: TRBV27; D: NA
CDR3: CASSPTGGGYGYTF; DNA: TGTGCCAGCAGTCCAACAGGGGGGGGCTATGGCTACACCTTC; J: TRBJ1-2; size: NA; V: TRBV27; D: TRBD1
CDR3: CSSSKDSSPETQYF; DNA: TGTTCCAGCAGCAAAGACAGTTCCCCAGAGACCCAGTACTTC; J: TRBJ2-5; size: NA; V: TRBV7-9; D: NA
CDR3: CASSLVSNEQYF; DNA: TGTGCCAGCAGCTTAGTCAGTAACGAGCAGTACTTC; J: TRBJ2-7; size: NA; V: TRBV7-9; D: NA
CDR3: CARSVGHWESYNEQFF; DNA: TGTGCCAGAAGTGTAGGACACTGGGAATCCTACAATGAGCAGTTCTTC; J: TRBJ2-1; size: once; V: TRBV7-5; D: NA
CDR3: CASSPRQGDILTSYEQYF; DNA: TGCGCCAGCAGTCCCAGACAGGGGGATATTCTAACCTCCTACGAGCAGTACTTC; J: TRBJ2-7; size: NA; V: TRBV4-1; D: TRBD1
CDR3: CASSRTGPFQEKLFF; DNA: TGCGCCAGCAGCCGCACAGGGCCATTTCAAGAAAAACTGTTTTTT; J: TRBJ1-4; size: NA; V: TRBV4-1; D: NA
CDR3: CASRHRGLDSPLHF; DNA: TGTGCCAGCAGGCACAGGGGGCTTGATTCACCCCTCCACTTT; J: TRBJ1-6; size: NA; V: TRBV6-6; D: TRBD1
CDR3: CASSPYRGLSTEAFF; DNA: TGTGCCAGCTCACCCTACAGGGGGCTTAGCACTGAAGCTTTCTTT; J: TRBJ1-1; size: NA; V: TRBV18; D: TRBD1
CDR3: CAISEGPSGNTIYF; DNA: TGTGCCATCAGTGAGGGGCCCTCTGGAAACACCATATATTTT; J: TRBJ1-3; size: NA; V: TRBV10-3; D: NA
CDR3: CASSQDYGGWTGANVLTF; DNA: TGTGCCAGCAGCCAAGATTATGGAGGGTGGACTGGGGCCAACGTCCTGACTTTC; J: TRBJ2-6; size: NA; V: TRBV4-2; D: NA
CDR3: CASNPAGGGETQYF; DNA: TGTGCCAGCAATCCTGCAGGGGGTGGAGAGACCCAGTACTTC; J: TRBJ2-5; size: NA; V: TRBV6-6; D: TRBD1
CDR3: CASSFLGVISGNTIYF; DNA: TGCGCCAGCAGCTTTCTAGGAGTTATCTCTGGAAACACCATATATTTT; J: TRBJ1-3; size: NA; V: TRBV5-1; D: NA
CDR3: CASSIRTGGFEKLFF; DNA: TGTGCCAGCAGCATCCGGACAGGGGGGTTTGAAAAACTGTTTTTT; J: TRBJ1-4; size: once; V: TRBV9; D: TRBD1
CDR3: CASSRQGHYGYTF; DNA: TGTGCCAGCAGTCGACAGGGGCACTATGGCTACACCTTC; J: TRBJ1-2; size: NA; V: TRBV2; D: TRBD1
CDR3: CASSTPGQGADTQYF; DNA: TGTGCCAGCAGCACACCGGGACAGGGGGCAGATACGCAGTATTTT; J: TRBJ2-3; size: NA; V: TRBV6-1; D: TRBD1
CDR3: CASSQGLYGYTF; DNA: TGTGCCAGTTCTCAGGGGCTTTATGGCTACACCTTC; J: TRBJ1-2; size: NA; V: TRBV19; D: NA
CDR3: CASRRQAHNTDTQYF; DNA: TGTGCCAGCAGGAGACAGGCGCATAACACAGATACGCAGTATTTT; J: TRBJ2-3; size: NA; V: TRBV6-5; D: NA
CDR3: CASSERGRGGDTQYF; DNA: TGCGCCAGCAGTGAAAGGGGGCGAGGAGGGGATACGCAGTATTTT; J: TRBJ2-3; size: few; V: TRBV10-2; D: NA
CDR3: CASSLGGGTEAFF; DNA: TGTGCCAGCAGCCTGGGAGGGGGCACTGAAGCTTTCTTT; J: TRBJ1-1; size: once; V: TRBV7-9; D: NA
CDR3: CASTSGGGYQETQYF; DNA: TGCGCCAGCACTAGCGGGGGGGGATACCAAGAGACCCAGTACTTC; J: TRBJ2-5; size: NA; V: TRBV5-1; D: TRBD2
CDR3: CASSPVSTSSSYEQYF; DNA: TGTGCCAGCTCACCCGTTTCGACTAGTTCGTCCTACGAGCAGTACTTC; J: TRBJ2-7; size: NA; V: TRBV18; D: NA
CDR3: CAWSGPTGAYEQYF; DNA: TGTGCCTGGAGTGGTCCGACAGGAGCCTACGAGCAGTACTTC; J: TRBJ2-7; size: NA; V: TRBV30; D: NA
CDR3: CASSPWGQGFGYTF; DNA: TGTGCCAGCTCACCATGGGGACAGGGTTTTGGCTACACCTTC; J: TRBJ1-2; size: NA; V: TRBV18; D: TRBD1
CDR3: CASSQMGGSIDTQYF; DNA: TGTGCCAGCAGTCAGATGGGAGGGAGTATAGATACGCAGTATTTT; J: TRBJ2-3; size: few; V: TRBV5-8; D: TRBD2
CDR3: CASSNRLAGVRETQYF; DNA: TGTGCTAGCAGCAACCGACTAGCGGGGGTCCGGGAGACCCAGTACTTC; J: TRBJ2-5; size: NA; V: TRBV7-7; D: TRBD2
CDR3: CASSPTGNYNEQFF; DNA: TGTGCCAGCTCACCGACAGGGAACTACAATGAGCAGTTCTTC; J: TRBJ2-1; size: NA; V: TRBV18; D: TRBD1
CDR3: CASRTGFYDYGYTF; DNA: TGTGCCAGCAGGACAGGGTTTTACGACTATGGCTACACCTTC; J: TRBJ1-2; size: NA; V: TRBV6-1; D: TRBD1
CDR3: CASSPSPQGMGSTDTQYF; DNA: TGTGCCAGCAGCCCATCTCCACAGGGGATGGGAAGCACAGATACGCAGTATTTT; J: TRBJ2-3; size: NA; V: TRBV7-2; D: TRBD1
CDR3: CAITIGRELGYEQYF; DNA: TGCGCCATCACCATAGGGCGGGAGTTGGGGTACGAGCAGTACTTC; J: TRBJ2-7; size: NA; V: TRBV10-1; D: TRBD2
CDR3: CASRPPGQGAGGYTF; DNA: TGTGCCAGCAGACCACCGGGACAGGGGGCCGGTGGCTACACCTTC; J: TRBJ1-2; size: NA; V: TRBV2; D: TRBD1